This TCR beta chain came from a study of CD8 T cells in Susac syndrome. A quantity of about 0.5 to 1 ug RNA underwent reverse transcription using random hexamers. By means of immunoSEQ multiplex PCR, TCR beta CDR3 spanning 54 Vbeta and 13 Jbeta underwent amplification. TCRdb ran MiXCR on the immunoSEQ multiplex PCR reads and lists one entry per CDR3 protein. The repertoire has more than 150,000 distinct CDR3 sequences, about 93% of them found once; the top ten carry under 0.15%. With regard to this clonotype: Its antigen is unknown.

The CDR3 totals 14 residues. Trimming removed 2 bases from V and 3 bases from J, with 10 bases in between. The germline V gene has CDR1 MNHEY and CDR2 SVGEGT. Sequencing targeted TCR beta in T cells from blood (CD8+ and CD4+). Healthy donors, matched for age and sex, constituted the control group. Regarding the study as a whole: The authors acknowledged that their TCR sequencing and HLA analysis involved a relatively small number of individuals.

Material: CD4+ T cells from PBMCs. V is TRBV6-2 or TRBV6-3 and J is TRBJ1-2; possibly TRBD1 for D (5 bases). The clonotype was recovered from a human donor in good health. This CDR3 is CASSYARVDYGYTF. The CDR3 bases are TGTGCCAGCAGTTACGCCAGGGTAGACTATGGCTACACCTTC.